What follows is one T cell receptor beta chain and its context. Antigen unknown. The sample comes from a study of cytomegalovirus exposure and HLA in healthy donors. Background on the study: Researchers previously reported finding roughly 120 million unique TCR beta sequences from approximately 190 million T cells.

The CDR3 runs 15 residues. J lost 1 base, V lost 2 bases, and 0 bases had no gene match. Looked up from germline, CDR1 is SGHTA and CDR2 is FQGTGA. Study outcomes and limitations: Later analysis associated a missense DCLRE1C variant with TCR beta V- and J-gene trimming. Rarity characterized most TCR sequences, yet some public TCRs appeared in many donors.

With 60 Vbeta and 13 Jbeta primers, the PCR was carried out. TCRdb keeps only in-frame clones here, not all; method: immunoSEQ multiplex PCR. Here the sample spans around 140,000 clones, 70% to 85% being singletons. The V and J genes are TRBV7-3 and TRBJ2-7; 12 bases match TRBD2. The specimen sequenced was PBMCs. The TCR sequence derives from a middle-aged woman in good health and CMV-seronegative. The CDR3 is CASSLLAGGSYEQYF. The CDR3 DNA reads TGTGCCAGCAGCTTACTAGCGGGAGGGTCCTACGAGCAGTACTTC.